The T cell receptor (beta chain) described here comes from a study of blood T cell repertoires in COVID-19. The overall study: COVID-19 samples, acute and convalescent, were from the United States, Italy and Spain. The cDNA or gDNA used as material had been derived from T cells, B-cell-depleted T cells, or PBMCs.

Under the authors' procedure: Amplified reference gene primers provided the basis for estimating nucleated cell counts. Data came from immunoSEQ multiplex PCR; TCRdb stores just in-frame clones and leaves some out. The DNA gave D and trimming, while V, J and clone size come from that table. Here the sample spans more than 350,000 clones, more than 80% being singletons. A Seattle source enrolled patients during active infection and followed them longitudinally. The CDR3 totals 13 residues. Trimming took off 5 bases at V and 6 bases at J, with 14 bases between the two ends. Sequenced: peripheral blood. J is TRBJ2-7 and V is TRBV12-3 or TRBV12-4; possibly TRBD1 for D (6 bases). The TCR originated in a woman in her twenties or thirties with COVID-19, enrolled during active disease. CDR3 residues: CASSRQAQGEQYF. DNA of the CDR3: TGTGCCAGCAGTCGACAGGCTCAAGGCGAGCAGTACTTC.